This TCR beta chain was retrieved from a study of Graves' ophthalmopathy and Graves' hyperthyroidism. Study outcomes and limitations: With over 85% sensitivity and less than 83% specificity, a 13-signature model separated ophthalmopathy from stable hyperthyroidism. Blood contained most expanded thyroid clonotypes exceeding 0.001 frequency.

Transcripts of RNA were the source for amplifying TCR beta CDR3 regions. Second-round multiplex PCR followed a first-round RT-PCR using HTBI primers. TCRdb re-derived calls from the multiplex PCR reads in MiXCR, one entry per CDR3 protein. The sample contains over 650,000 distinct CDR3 sequences, approximately 39% of which appear only once. Patients were diagnosed from clinical symptoms, serum thyroxine, TRAb, thyroid ultrasound and orbital computed tomography. Details on this clonotype: Its antigen is undetermined. No conserved phenylalanine or tryptophan ends this CDR3, so it is likely a read error.

The V and J ends lost 2 bases and 0 bases respectively, with 5 bases between them. This CDR3 is built from 13 residues. V is TRBV5-7 and J is TRBJ1-1; D ambiguous. TRBV5-7 is an ORF, with its function uncertain. The source material was peripheral blood. The TCR was taken from an adult man with Graves' ophthalmopathy. CDR3 DNA sequence: TGTGCCAGCAGCTTACGGATGAACACTGAAGCTTTCCTT. As protein: CASSLRMNTEAFL.